These T cell receptor beta chains were read from a single sample in a study of post-analysis software for immune sequencing data. TCRdb reprocessed the PCR reads with MiXCR, giving one entry per CDR3 protein. The data contain about 770,000 distinct CDR3 sequences, approximately 44% of them singletons. Material for sequencing was blood. The receptors stem from a girl aged 10-17 years with multiple sclerosis. Each CDR3 is given with its conserved first and last residue.

V gene	J gene	CDR3 protein
TRBV4-1	TRBJ1-2	CASSQELFRGYGYTF
TRBV10-2	TRBJ2-3	CASSESVTQYF
TRBV7-9	TRBJ2-1	CASSLSLVQDSEQFF
TRBV20-1	TRBJ2-3	CSAVLHSDGRLTDTQYF
TRBV30	TRBJ2-1	CAWSTAGGPYNEQFF
TRBV7-9	TRBJ2-1	CASSLIREVGYNEQFF
TRBV6-5	TRBJ2-1	CASRTGAGGNEQFF
TRBV29-1	TRBJ2-1	CSVKLAGGYNEQFF
TRBV4-3	TRBJ2-2	CASSQDLLGAGELFF
TRBV29-1	TRBJ2-7	CSVEFRGRGSYEQYF
TRBV30	.	CAWSRQGSYEQYF
TRBV20-1	TRBJ2-7	CSASNPPRGFSYEQYF
TRBV20-1	TRBJ2-7	CSARGLGLADNYEQYF
TRBV20-1	TRBJ2-5	CCARDWANQETQYF
TRBV20-1	TRBJ2-3	CSASVTSRTDTQYF
TRBV12-3/TRBV12-4	TRBJ2-7	CASSPGRPYEQYF